A selection of T cell receptor beta chains follows, all from one sample in a study of T cells expressing NK-cell markers. From the 5' RACE reads, TCRdb lists one entry per CDR3 protein and no DNA. This listing includes about 460,000 distinct CDR3 sequences. Material: blood T cells: a sorted CD56 or NKG2C T cell subset, CD4+ or CD8+ T cells, or bulk PBMC T cells (not recorded which). These receptors were obtained from a woman aged 45 to 65 in good health. CDR3s include the opening cysteine and the closing phenylalanine or tryptophan.

CASSYLAENEQFF	TRBV5-1	TRBJ2-1
CASSLGTGAGELFF	TRBV7-7	TRBJ2-2
CASSLEGAQPNTEAFF	TRBV5-1	TRBJ1-1
CASSDTGDGSDTQYF	TRBV6-5	TRBJ2-3
CASTCTAGDPDTQYF	TRBV6-9	TRBJ2-3
CASSQDSGLEQYF	TRBV7-6	TRBJ2-7
CATSDGGGSTDTQYF	TRBV24-1	TRBJ2-3
CASSLLSGIDQFF	TRBV11-2	TRBJ2-1
CASSALLGANNEQFF	TRBV12-3/TRBV12-4	TRBJ2-1
CATSTGLAGDNEQFF	TRBV15	TRBJ2-1
CSARPQTSGSVDTQYF	TRBV20-1	TRBJ2-3
CASNRDTISGELFF	TRBV2	TRBJ2-2
CATSDPAGGEETQYF	TRBV24-1	TRBJ2-5
CASSQGQRTGELFF	TRBV12-3/TRBV12-4	TRBJ2-2
CASSLFGNSNQPQHF	TRBV27	TRBJ1-5
CASSRAGGPDEQFF	TRBV5-1	TRBJ2-1
CASSRSDKQFF	TRBV12-3/TRBV12-4	TRBJ2-1
CAWSVFAQGGGEQYF	TRBV30	TRBJ2-7
CATSRPGLDSWELFF	TRBV15	TRBJ2-2
CASSEPGLADIGQYF	TRBV25-1	TRBJ2-7
CASTRSPYEQYF	TRBV21-1	TRBJ2-7
CASSGSARGIQYF	TRBV19	TRBJ2-4
CASSPNPGGWDEQFF	TRBV18	TRBJ2-1
CSVVGLAYEQFF	TRBV29-1	TRBJ2-1
CSARDPRTSAKETQYF	TRBV20-1	TRBJ2-5
CASSEGIGYNEQFF	TRBV5-1	TRBJ2-1
CASSFTGGDTEAFF	TRBV5-1	TRBJ1-1
CASSQDTHGETQYF	TRBV5-5	TRBJ2-5
CASSELDREVEQYF	TRBV25-1	TRBJ2-7
CASSPGPAYEQYF	TRBV4-1	TRBJ2-7
CSGSGQASSYEQYF	TRBV29-1	TRBJ2-7
CSARDLPGLAGISYNEQFF	TRBV20-1	TRBJ2-1
CASSLGQGAPIAQYF	TRBV5-4	TRBJ2-3
CASSQDSLAGGLSYNEQFF	TRBV4-1	TRBJ2-1
CASSRTGDRVNEQFF	TRBV4-1	TRBJ2-1
CASSLSGYQETQYF	TRBV5-1	TRBJ2-5
CASSQEGLAVRNEQFF	TRBV14	TRBJ2-1
CASSFRGPDTQYF	TRBV12-3/TRBV12-4	TRBJ2-3
CSVVPNSYEQYF	TRBV29-1	TRBJ2-7
CASSLGSSGNNEQFF	TRBV5-1	TRBJ2-1
CASRLTGPGNQPQHF	TRBV6-5	TRBJ1-5
CSAKDVRGNYGYTF	TRBV20-1	TRBJ1-2
CASSPPGGRDNQPQHF	TRBV18	TRBJ1-5
CASSEPTGRYQPQHF	TRBV6-4	TRBJ1-5
CSVFPRVVGFF	TRBV29-1	TRBJ1-1
CSARREVGLSPLHF	TRBV20-1	TRBJ1-6
CASSWGLGGEELFF	TRBV7-3	TRBJ2-2
CASSWGDNTEAFF	TRBV5-5	TRBJ1-1